This T cell receptor (beta chain) appears in the sequencing data of a study of T cells in Graves' hyperthyroidism and ophthalmopathy. Study conclusions and caveats: Stable hyperthyroidism was separated from ophthalmopathy by a model based on 13 V-J features.

Comments on this clonotype: Its antigen is not identified.

Regions amplified from RNA transcripts were the TCR beta CDR3 regions. Initially, a first-round RT-PCR of the TCR CDR3 employed the HTBI primer set. Each CDR3 protein is one row after TCRdb ran MiXCR on the multiplex PCR reads. The top ten clones hold roughly two fifths of a sample with 350,000 to 400,000 distinct CDR3 sequences, about 18% of them seen once. The diagnoses drew upon clinical symptoms, serum thyroxine and TRAb, thyroid ultrasound and orbital computed tomography. The CDR3 sequence is 17 residues long. V was clipped by 0 bases and J by 2 bases, with 11 bases between them. Germline-derived CDR1 and CDR2 are MNHNY and SVGAGI (reference sequence).

The sample was blood. The rearrangement uses TRBV6-6 and TRBJ1-6; D not certain. This clonotype originated in a man between 18 and 29 years old with Graves' ophthalmopathy. The CDR3 DNA is TGTGCCAGCAGTTACTCGAAGGGTCTACCCTATAATTCACCCCTCCACTTT. It specifies CASSYSKGLPYNSPLHF.